Listed below are T cell receptor beta chains from one sample, sequenced in a study of shared clonotypes between healthy human individuals. TCRdb's table, derived via immunoSEQ multiplex PCR, lists solely in-frame clones and lacks some. The sample consists of roughly 640,000 clones, roughly 70% of them appearing once. The sequencing sample was made of memory CD4+ T cells sorted from blood. The receptors originated from a woman under 40 in good health. Both conserved end residues are part of each CDR3. The order of the fields is J gene, V gene, D gene, clone size, CDR3 protein, CDR3 DNA. D genes are given only for firm matches. Clone size, where shown, is once, few, many, or a class for clones that have expanded.

j_call: TRBJ2-3; v_call: TRBV27; d_call: NA; clone_size: few; cdr3_aa: CASRRADTQYF; cdr3_nt: TGTGCCAGCAGACGTGCAGATACGCAGTATTTT
j_call: TRBJ2-1; v_call: TRBV7-3; d_call: TRBD2; clone_size: NA; cdr3_aa: CASSPQGLALNNEQFF; cdr3_nt: TGTGCCAGCAGCCCGCAGGGACTAGCGCTGAACAATGAGCAGTTCTTC
j_call: TRBJ2-1; v_call: TRBV29-1; d_call: TRBD1; clone_size: once; cdr3_aa: CSVRGQALVEQFF; cdr3_nt: TGCAGCGTCCGGGGACAGGCTCTTGTTGAGCAGTTCTTC
j_call: TRBJ2-1; v_call: TRBV28; d_call: NA; clone_size: NA; cdr3_aa: CASSLAGHNEQFF; cdr3_nt: TGTGCCAGCAGTTTAGCGGGGCACAATGAGCAGTTCTTC
j_call: TRBJ1-2; v_call: TRBV6-6; d_call: TRBD1; clone_size: once; cdr3_aa: CASSLTGRANYGYTF; cdr3_nt: TGTGCCAGCAGCCTGACAGGGCGAGCTAACTATGGCTACACCTTC
j_call: TRBJ2-1; v_call: TRBV7-2; d_call: TRBD2; clone_size: many; cdr3_aa: CASSYLSGTYNEQFF; cdr3_nt: TGTGCCAGCAGTTACCTTAGCGGGACCTACAATGAGCAGTTCTTC
j_call: TRBJ2-3; v_call: TRBV6-1; d_call: NA; clone_size: NA; cdr3_aa: CASSASTSTDTQYF; cdr3_nt: TGTGCCAGCAGTGCTAGTACCAGCACAGATACGCAGTATTTT
j_call: TRBJ2-2; v_call: TRBV19; d_call: NA; clone_size: NA; cdr3_aa: CASRKTVNTGELFF; cdr3_nt: TGTGCCAGTCGAAAGACGGTGAACACCGGGGAGCTGTTTTTT
j_call: TRBJ1-5; v_call: TRBV28; d_call: NA; clone_size: once; cdr3_aa: CASRDIGPQHF; cdr3_nt: TGTGCCAGCAGGGACATTGGCCCCCAGCATTTT
j_call: TRBJ2-2; v_call: TRBV28; d_call: TRBD1; clone_size: NA; cdr3_aa: CATGRTGSSGELFF; cdr3_nt: TGTGCCACCGGGCGGACAGGGTCGTCCGGGGAGCTGTTTTTT
j_call: TRBJ1-1; v_call: TRBV6-5; d_call: TRBD1; clone_size: many; cdr3_aa: CASSTRRDRGEAFF; cdr3_nt: TGTGCCAGCAGTACCCGCCGGGACAGGGGAGAAGCTTTCTTT
j_call: TRBJ2-2; v_call: TRBV19; d_call: TRBD2; clone_size: NA; cdr3_aa: CASKGGQGKTGELFF; cdr3_nt: TGTGCCAGTAAGGGAGGGCAGGGAAAAACCGGGGAGCTGTTTTTT
j_call: TRBJ1-3; v_call: TRBV25-1; d_call: NA; clone_size: NA; cdr3_aa: CASSFGNTIYF; cdr3_nt: TGTGCCAGCAGCTTTGGAAACACCATATATTTT
j_call: TRBJ2-5; v_call: TRBV11-2; d_call: NA; clone_size: NA; cdr3_aa: CASSLEAGEETQYF; cdr3_nt: TGTGCCAGCAGCTTAGAGGCAGGGGAAGAGACCCAGTACTTC
j_call: TRBJ1-1; v_call: TRBV6-1; d_call: NA; clone_size: NA; cdr3_aa: CASREPGVNTEAFF; cdr3_nt: TGTGCCAGCAGGGAACCAGGGGTGAACACTGAAGCTTTCTTT
j_call: TRBJ2-1; v_call: TRBV29-1; d_call: TRBD2; clone_size: few; cdr3_aa: CSVERTSGYNEQFF; cdr3_nt: TGCAGCGTAGAACGGACTAGCGGATACAATGAGCAGTTCTTC
j_call: TRBJ2-3; v_call: TRBV7-8; d_call: TRBD2; clone_size: few; cdr3_aa: CASSLGLAGDTQYF; cdr3_nt: TGTGCCAGCAGCTTAGGACTAGCGGGGGATACGCAGTATTTT
j_call: TRBJ2-1; v_call: TRBV5-1; d_call: NA; clone_size: NA; cdr3_aa: CASSLGQQNNEQFF; cdr3_nt: TGCGCCAGCAGCTTGGGCCAACAGAACAATGAGCAGTTCTTC
j_call: TRBJ1-5; v_call: TRBV5-1; d_call: NA; clone_size: NA; cdr3_aa: CASSLDGGIQPQHF; cdr3_nt: TGCGCCAGCAGCTTGGATGGAGGGATCCAGCCCCAGCATTTT
j_call: TRBJ2-7; v_call: TRBV6-1; d_call: TRBD1; clone_size: NA; cdr3_aa: CASRRGQGASYEQYF; cdr3_nt: TGTGCCAGCAGGAGAGGACAGGGGGCTTCCTACGAGCAGTACTTC
j_call: TRBJ1-1; v_call: TRBV19; d_call: NA; clone_size: NA; cdr3_aa: CASSIRTGNAEAFF; cdr3_nt: TGTGCCAGTAGTATTAGGACGGGGAACGCTGAAGCTTTCTTT